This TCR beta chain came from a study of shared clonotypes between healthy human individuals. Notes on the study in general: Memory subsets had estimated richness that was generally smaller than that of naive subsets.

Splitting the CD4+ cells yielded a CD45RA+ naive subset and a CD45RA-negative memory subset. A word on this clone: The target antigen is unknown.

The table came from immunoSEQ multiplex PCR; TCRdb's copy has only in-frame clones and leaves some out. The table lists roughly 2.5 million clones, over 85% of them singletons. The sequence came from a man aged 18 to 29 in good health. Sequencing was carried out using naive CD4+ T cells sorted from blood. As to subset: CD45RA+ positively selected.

CDR3 amino acids: CAWSTQSVMGYTF. For the CDR3, the DNA is TGTGCCTGGAGTACCCAATCCGTAATGGGCTACACCTTC. The V and J genes are TRBV30 and TRBJ1-2; D is unresolved. The CDR3 extends over 13 amino acids. The germline gives CDR1 GTSNPN, CDR2 SVGIG (reference sequence). V was clipped by 2 bases and J by 8 bases, with 15 bases between them.